This TCR beta chain originates from a study of blood T cell repertoires in COVID-19. The CDR3 covers 15 residues. Deletions cut 0 bases from V and 6 bases from J, with 12 bases between. Germline CDR1 LGHDT, CDR2 YNNKEL (reference sequence). In the original processing: Amplification of reference gene primers was used by the study to estimate nucleated cell counts. Some clones are missing from TCRdb's copy, which holds only in-frame ones; the method was immunoSEQ multiplex PCR. V, J and clone size derive from that table, while D and trimming were established from the DNA sequence. Of fewer than 350,000 clones in the sample, approximately 86% were seen once.

Material: peripheral blood. The sequence derives from a man aged 25-45 years with COVID-19, enrolled during active disease. The chain links TRBV3-1 (or the pseudogene TRBV3-2) to TRBJ2-1; D may be TRBD1 (5 bases). The CDR3 sequence is CASSQDWGPGNEQFF. The CDR3, as DNA: TGTGCCAGCAGCCAAGATTGGGGCCCGGGCAATGAGCAGTTCTTC.